The rows below give T cell receptor beta chains drawn from one sample of a study of cytomegalovirus exposure and HLA in healthy donors. Libraries were prepared by immunoSEQ multiplex PCR; TCRdb keeps only in-frame clonotypes and omits some of them. The repertoire consists of 90,000 to 140,000 clones, with nearly 80% occurring once and the leading ten covering under 1.5%. The source material was PBMCs. Receptor source: a man aged 30 to 39 in good health and CMV-seronegative. Both conserved end residues are part of each CDR3. The D gene is left open where the match is weak. Some rows have no size entry. The others give once, few or many, or a class for an expanded clone.

V gene: TRBV15; D gene: .; clone size: once; J gene: TRBJ2-2; CDR3 DNA: TGTGCCACCAGCAGAGGACAGGACTACACCGGGGAGCTGTTTTTT; CDR3 protein: CATSRGQDYTGELFF
V gene: TRBV7-2; D gene: .; clone size: .; J gene: TRBJ2-2; CDR3 DNA: TGTGCCAGCAGCTCAGCCGGGATCTTAACCGGGGAGCTGTTTTTT; CDR3 protein: CASSSAGILTGELFF
V gene: TRBV5-4; D gene: TRBD2; clone size: once; J gene: TRBJ2-4; CDR3 DNA: TGTGCCAGCACCCCGGGGGGGACGGCCAAAAACATTCAGTACTTC; CDR3 protein: CASTPGGTAKNIQYF
V gene: TRBV27; D gene: .; clone size: .; J gene: TRBJ2-5; CDR3 DNA: TGTGCCAGCAATGTACTGGGCAGGGGGGTAGAGACCCAGTACTTC; CDR3 protein: CASNVLGRGVETQYF
V gene: TRBV5-1; D gene: TRBD1; clone size: .; J gene: TRBJ1-2; CDR3 DNA: TGCGCCAGCAGCCCCGGGACAGCATTTAACTATGGCTACACCTTC; CDR3 protein: CASSPGTAFNYGYTF
V gene: TRBV28; D gene: .; clone size: .; J gene: TRBJ2-4; CDR3 DNA: TGTGCCAGCAGTTTCGGGGGGCTAGCCAAAAACATTCAGTACTTC; CDR3 protein: CASSFGGLAKNIQYF
V gene: TRBV7-8; D gene: .; clone size: .; J gene: TRBJ1-5; CDR3 DNA: TGTGCCAGCAGCTTAAAGTGGGCAGTCAATCAGCCCCAGCATTTT; CDR3 protein: CASSLKWAVNQPQHF
V gene: TRBV29-1; D gene: TRBD2; clone size: .; J gene: TRBJ2-1; CDR3 DNA: TGCAGCGTTGATGACGCTAGCGGGGGGTCCTACAATGAGCAGTTCTTC; CDR3 protein: CSVDDASGGSYNEQFF
V gene: TRBV5-1; D gene: .; clone size: .; J gene: TRBJ2-1; CDR3 DNA: TGCGCCAGCAGCTTCGAAGCGGCGAGCTCCTACAATGAGCAGTTCTTC; CDR3 protein: CASSFEAASSYNEQFF
V gene: TRBV29-1; D gene: .; clone size: .; J gene: TRBJ2-1; CDR3 DNA: TGCAGCGCCGATTACGGTTACAATGAGCAGTTCTTC; CDR3 protein: CSADYGYNEQFF
V gene: TRBV18; D gene: .; clone size: .; J gene: TRBJ2-7; CDR3 DNA: TGTGCCAGCTCACCACGATCACTGGCACAGAGCTACGAGCAGTACTTC; CDR3 protein: CASSPRSLAQSYEQYF
V gene: TRBV5-1; D gene: TRBD1; clone size: few; J gene: TRBJ2-5; CDR3 DNA: TGCGCCAGCAGCAAAGGGACAGGGGAAGAGACCCAGTACTTC; CDR3 protein: CASSKGTGEETQYF
V gene: TRBV28; D gene: .; clone size: .; J gene: TRBJ2-1; CDR3 DNA: TGTGCCAGCAGTTTGGGCAGCTACAATGAGCAGTTCTTC; CDR3 protein: CASSLGSYNEQFF
V gene: TRBV10-2; D gene: TRBD2; clone size: once; J gene: TRBJ2-2; CDR3 DNA: TGCGCCAGCCGCCTGACTAGCGGGAGCGGGAACACCGGGGAGCTGTTTTTT; CDR3 protein: CASRLTSGSGNTGELFF
V gene: TRBV19; D gene: .; clone size: .; J gene: TRBJ1-2; CDR3 DNA: TGTGCCAGTAGTATAAGGTTCGAACAGCACTATGGCTACACCTTC; CDR3 protein: CASSIRFEQHYGYTF
V gene: TRBV7-8; D gene: TRBD1; clone size: .; J gene: TRBJ1-1; CDR3 DNA: TGTGCCAGCAGCAAAACCGGGACAGGGGGCTTCTTAGGAGCTTTCTTT; CDR3 protein: CASSKTGTGGFLGAFF
V gene: TRBV19; D gene: TRBD1; clone size: .; J gene: TRBJ1-5; CDR3 DNA: TGTGCCAGTAGTATTCGGATGGGACAGAGGCAGCATTTT; CDR3 protein: CASSIRMGQRQHF
V gene: TRBV27; D gene: .; clone size: once; J gene: TRBJ1-2; CDR3 DNA: TGTGCCAGCAGTTTATCAGGCACAGAGTATGGCTACACCTTC; CDR3 protein: CASSLSGTEYGYTF
V gene: TRBV10-1; D gene: TRBD1; clone size: .; J gene: TRBJ2-3; CDR3 DNA: TGCGCCAGCAGTGAGGCCGGGACAGGGACAGATACGCAGTATTTT; CDR3 protein: CASSEAGTGTDTQYF
V gene: TRBV6-1; D gene: .; clone size: .; J gene: TRBJ1-2; CDR3 DNA: TGTGCCAGCACTCCTGGTTATAACTATGGCTACCCCTTC; CDR3 protein: CASTPGYNYGYPF
V gene: TRBV5-4; D gene: TRBD1; clone size: once; J gene: TRBJ2-7; CDR3 DNA: TGTGCCAGCAGCCGGACAGGAGACTACGAGCAGTACTTC; CDR3 protein: CASSRTGDYEQYF
V gene: TRBV5-5; D gene: TRBD1; clone size: .; J gene: TRBJ2-1; CDR3 DNA: TGTGCCAGCAGCCACCCACGCGGACAGGGGGCCTACAATGAGCAGTTCTTC; CDR3 protein: CASSHPRGQGAYNEQFF
V gene: TRBV10-1; D gene: TRBD1; clone size: few; J gene: TRBJ2-5; CDR3 DNA: TGCGCCAGCAGTGAGCCTAATCCCCGGGACAGGGGATTGGGCCAAGAGACCCAGTACTTC; CDR3 protein: CASSEPNPRDRGLGQETQYF
V gene: TRBV7-9; D gene: .; clone size: .; J gene: TRBJ1-2; CDR3 DNA: TGTGCCAGCAGCTTAGTAGAGGTTTATGGCTACACCTTC; CDR3 protein: CASSLVEVYGYTF
V gene: TRBV7-9; D gene: .; clone size: .; J gene: TRBJ2-7; CDR3 DNA: TGTGCCAGCAGCTTAGTTGGCGAGGGCTACGAGCAGTACTTC; CDR3 protein: CASSLVGEGYEQYF
V gene: TRBV6-5; D gene: .; clone size: .; J gene: TRBJ2-1; CDR3 DNA: TGTGCCAGCAGTTACTCGTCCAGGTTGCTTTACAATGAGCAGTTCTTC; CDR3 protein: CASSYSSRLLYNEQFF
V gene: TRBV5-1; D gene: .; clone size: .; J gene: TRBJ1-2; CDR3 DNA: TGCGCCAGCAGCTTGACGGGAACTAAAGGGGGCTACACCTTC; CDR3 protein: CASSLTGTKGGYTF
V gene: TRBV4-3; D gene: .; clone size: .; J gene: TRBJ2-7; CDR3 DNA: TGCGCCAGCAGCCAACCCGGCAGTACTACTTATCAAGTCTTC; CDR3 protein: CASSQPGSTTYQVF
V gene: TRBV15; D gene: .; clone size: .; J gene: TRBJ2-3; CDR3 DNA: TGTGCCACCAGCAGAGGAGCGGGTGACCTTGCAGATACGCAGTATTTT; CDR3 protein: CATSRGAGDLADTQYF
V gene: TRBV12-5; D gene: .; clone size: .; J gene: TRBJ2-3; CDR3 DNA: TGTGCTAGTGGTTTGGACCCTTTGGGAGCCCGACCAGATACGCAGTATTTT; CDR3 protein: CASGLDPLGARPDTQYF
V gene: TRBV19; D gene: .; clone size: .; J gene: TRBJ2-5; CDR3 DNA: TGTGCCAGTAGTACCAGGCTCCTCCGGGGAGAGACCCAGTACTTC; CDR3 protein: CASSTRLLRGETQYF
V gene: TRBV7-9; D gene: .; clone size: .; J gene: TRBJ1-1; CDR3 DNA: TGTGCCAGCAGCCTAAATACAGGGCTGAGGACTGAAGCTTTCTTT; CDR3 protein: CASSLNTGLRTEAFF
V gene: TRBV6-4; D gene: .; clone size: .; J gene: TRBJ2-3; CDR3 DNA: TGTGCCAGCAGTAGCGGGAGCACAGATACGCAGTATTTT; CDR3 protein: CASSSGSTDTQYF
V gene: TRBV9; D gene: .; clone size: .; J gene: TRBJ1-1; CDR3 DNA: TGTGCCAGCAGCGTAATGTCAGGGGCCATGAACACTGAAGCTTTCTTT; CDR3 protein: CASSVMSGAMNTEAFF
V gene: TRBV6-5; D gene: .; clone size: .; J gene: TRBJ2-7; CDR3 DNA: TGTGCCAGCAGTTACGGGAGTTCGAGTTACTACGAGCAGTACTTC; CDR3 protein: CASSYGSSSYYEQYF